This TCR beta chain was obtained from a study of blood T cell repertoires in COVID-19. At least ten counts were recorded for this clone. Method: immunoSEQ multiplex PCR; TCRdb's copy keeps in-frame clones and lacks some. The table lists around 50,000 clones, roughly nine tenths of them singletons, with more than 20% in the top ten. Trimming took off 8 bases at V and 2 bases at J, with 6 bases between the two ends. Germline CDR1 reads MDHEN; CDR2 reads SYDVKM. The CDR3 has 11 amino acids. The chain combines TRBV28 with TRBJ1-1; D gene ambiguous. This clonotype was sampled from a woman at least 80 years old with COVID-19, enrolled during active disease. Sequencing was carried out using peripheral blood. The CDR3 here is CASGVNTEAFF. The CDR3 DNA reads as TGTGCCAGCGGAGTTAACACTGAAGCTTTCTTT.